This record covers a single TCR beta chain. Each donor gave ten milliliters of peripheral blood. Combining a sample-barcoded 5' primer with a J-beta primer mix, a second PCR ran for roughly 7 to 12 cycles. TCRdb called the 5' RACE reads again in MiXCR, with one record for every CDR3 protein. The sample comprises 1.5 million to 2 million distinct CDR3 sequences, about 50% of which are singletons, and 2% to 2.5% rests with the top ten. This sample is part of a study of blood T cells in healthy people across ages. The origin of this receptor is a woman aged 40 to 49 in good health. The sample consisted of blood.

CDR3 in DNA: TGTGCCAGCACTGGTACAGCTAACTATGGCTACACCTTC. As protein: CASTGTANYGYTF. This chain connects TRBV12-3 or TRBV12-4 to TRBJ1-2, with D unresolved. The V gene lost 7 bases and the J gene lost 0 bases, with 9 bases spanning the gap. CDR3 length equals 13 residues.